Below are 8 T cell receptor beta chains sequenced from a single sample in a study of cytomegalovirus exposure and HLA in healthy donors. It was with 60 Vbeta and 13 Jbeta primers that the PCR ran. Sequencing used immunoSEQ multiplex PCR; TCRdb keeps in-frame clones, though not all of them. This sample has approximately 190,000 clones, with about 90% found just once. Sequenced material: PBMCs. Receptors were obtained from a boy younger than 10 in good health and CMV-seronegative.

The count of this clone is one. This chain uses TRBV4-1 with TRBJ1-1; TRBD1 matches at 12 bases. CDR1 and CDR2 (germline): MGHRA, YSYEKL. The CDR3 extends over 20 amino acids. J gave up 3 bases and V 1 base, and 15 bases lay outside the gene matches. CDR3 loop: CASSQVAGTGGFSSYTEAFF. The DNA of the CDR3 is TGCGCCAGCAGCCAAGTCGCCGGGACAGGGGGCTTTTCCTCCTACACTGAAGCTTTCTTT.

The chain carries TRBV30 and TRBJ1-3, with D possibly matching TRBD1 (6 bases). Germline V gene lookup returns CDR1 GTSNPN and CDR2 SVGIG (reference sequence). The CDR3 length is 13 residues. Trimming took off 8 bases at V and 0 bases at J, with 11 bases between the two ends. This chain's CDR3 is CARGHLSGNTIYF. For the CDR3, the DNA is TGTGCCCGGGGACACCTCTCTGGAAACACCATATATTTT.

The rearrangement links TRBV6-1 to TRBJ2-2, with TRBD1 identical over 10 bases. Trimming at V came to 4 bases and at J to 5 bases, leaving 4 bases not matched to a gene. Germline CDR1 reads MNHNS; CDR2 reads SASEGT. CDR3 length: 15 residues. The CDR3 DNA sequence: TGTGCCAGCAGTGCAGGACAGGGGGTAACCGGGGAGCTGTTTTTT. Protein sequence: CASSAGQGVTGELFF.

The chain is built from TRBV5-6 and TRBJ1-1; no definite D call. CDR1 SGHDT and CDR2 YYEEEE come from the germline V gene. The CDR3 runs to 12 residues. V lost 4 bases and J lost 5, with 9 bases in between. CDR3 sequence: CASSGLGTEAFF. DNA of the CDR3: TGTGCCAGCAGCGGCCTCGGGACTGAAGCTTTCTTT.

This chain links TRBV30 with TRBJ1-1, with 9 bases fitting TRBD1. Germline CDR1 GTSNPN, CDR2 SVGIG (reference sequence). V lost 1 base and J lost 6; bases outside the gene matches: 3. The CDR3 is 13 residues long. Here the CDR3 DNA reads TGTGCCTGGAGTGAACAGGGGGCATCTGAAGCTTTCTTT. Translating gives CAWSEQGASEAFF.

The sample holds a few counts of this clone. V usage is TRBV5-1 and J usage is TRBJ1-4, with D perhaps matching TRBD1 (6 bases). V dropped 5 bases and J dropped 0 bases, with 11 bases sitting between them. Looked up from germline, CDR1 is SGHRS and CDR2 is YFSETQ. This CDR3 is 15 amino acids long. The CDR3 region has the DNA TGCGCCAGCAGTTGGACAGACCCAACTAATGAAAAACTGTTTTTT. Its protein product is CASSWTDPTNEKLFF.

This rearrangement joins TRBV7-9 to TRBJ1-2, with D uncertain. V dropped 3 bases and J dropped 2 bases, with 16 bases sitting between them. CDR3 length: 16 amino acids. Germline V gene sequence: CDR1 SEHNR, CDR2 FQNEAQ (reference sequence). CDR3 nucleotides: TGTGCCAGCAGCTTCCACGGAAACGCGGGAAACTATGGCTACACCTTC. It is translated as CASSFHGNAGNYGYTF.

The chain recombines TRBV28 with TRBJ2-5; 7 bases are a match to TRBD2. The junction had 15 bases not matched to a gene; V was cut back by 5 bases and J by 3 bases. This CDR3 region has 17 residues. Germline CDR1 reads MDHEN; CDR2 reads SYDVKM. The CDR3, as DNA: TGTGCCAGCAGTCCGCGTGCCGGGACTACCCTTAAAGAGACCCAGTACTTC. Its protein is CASSPRAGTTLKETQYF.